Presented here are 24 T cell receptor beta chains from one specimen sequenced in a study of T cell responses to AZD1222 COVID-19 vaccine (dated by TCRdb to the early 2020s). Reading the label with the study, this specimen's time point is: baseline before first vaccination. The library was made by the immunoSEQ multiplex PCR assay. TCRdb re-hosts the immuneACCESS table, in-frame sequences only. Its copies lack some clones; in the studies checked, an unresolved V gene accounts for under half of them, and the cause for the rest is not known. A total of tens of thousands of clones appear in this sample, roughly nine tenths of them only once. The ten largest account for 2.2% of the sample. The source was peripheral blood, collected on day 0 of AZD1222 vaccination. All receptors derive from an adult in good health.

This clone was seen a handful of times. This sequence joins TRBV10-3 and TRBJ1-4; no reliable D call. The CDR3 contains 12 residues. From germline, CDR1 is ENHRY and CDR2 SYGVKD. Trimming pared 0 bases from V and 7 bases from J, leaving 3 bases between. CDR3 in amino acids: CAISESFEKLFF. In DNA form, the CDR3 reads TGTGCCATCAGTGAGTCGTTTGAAAAACTGTTTTTT.

This clone came up a few times. This sequence joins TRBV5-1 and TRBJ2-7; 11 nucleotides align to TRBD2. This CDR3 is 16 amino acids long. After removal of 6 bases from V and 3 bases from J, the junction contained 11 bases not matched to a gene. Germline assignment: CDR1 SGHRS and CDR2 YFSETQ. CDR3 region: CASKLTGLAEVYEQYF. The CDR3 DNA sequence: TGCGCCAGCAAGTTGACGGGACTAGCGGAGGTCTACGAGCAGTACTTC.

This clone was detected only once. This chain joins TRBV6-5 and TRBJ2-2; 10 bases are shared with TRBD1. V lost 4 bases, J lost 8 bases, and 7 bases stayed unmatched. CDR1 and CDR2 from the germline V gene are MNHEY and SVGAGI. The CDR3 contains 15 residues. The CDR3 spells CASSSGTGASGELFF. The CDR3 DNA sequence: TGTGCCAGCAGTTCCGGGACAGGGGCCTCTGGGGAGCTGTTTTTT.

This chain joins TRBV6-2 or TRBV6-3 and TRBJ2-1; D is unresolved. Germline loops: CDR1 MNHEY, CDR2 SVGEGT. Trimming removed 4 bases from V and 8 bases from J, with 9 bases in between. This CDR3 is built from 12 residues. CDR3 protein: CASSSMVDEQFF. CDR3 nucleotides: TGTGCCAGCAGTTCGATGGTGGATGAGCAGTTCTTC.

This clone was counted a single time. This sequence joins TRBV7-6 and TRBJ2-5, with no clear D. The V and J ends lost 1 base and 4 bases respectively, with 13 bases between them. CDR3 size: 15 residues. Germline CDR1 and CDR2: SGHVS and FNYEAQ. The CDR3 DNA reads as TGTGCCAGCAGCTTAGTTCCTTCGGGCGGAGAGACCCAGTACTTC. Translating it yields CASSLVPSGGETQYF.

The CDR3 protein is CAIPVGGISSYEQYF. CDR3 in DNA: TGTGCCATCCCCGTGGGAGGGATCAGCTCCTACGAGCAGTACTTC. The gene calls are TRBV6-5 and TRBJ2-7; the match to TRBD2 covers 7 bases. V was clipped by 10 bases and J by 0 bases; unmatched bases: 12. CDR1 MNHEY and CDR2 SVGAGI come from the germline V gene. The CDR3 is made up of 15 amino acids.

The sample holds a few counts of this clone. The rearrangement uses TRBV28 and TRBJ1-2; maybe TRBD1 (6 bases). The germline gives CDR1 MDHEN, CDR2 SYDVKM. V was pared by 6 bases and J by 4 bases, with 12 bases between. There are 13 residues in the CDR3. The CDR3 DNA follows: TGTGCCAGCAGCAAGGGGGGCCCCTATGGCTACACCTTC. Its translation: CASSKGGPYGYTF.

The chain uses TRBV5-4 and TRBJ1-1; D gene ambiguous. With 4 bases removed from V and 7 bases from J, the gap between germline ends came to 11 bases. Germline V gene lookup returns CDR1 SGHNT and CDR2 YYREEE (reference sequence). CDR3 length equals 12 residues. The CDR3 sequence: CASSRLEGEAFF. The CDR3 DNA follows: TGTGCCAGCAGCCGCCTAGAAGGTGAAGCTTTCTTT.

This clone was detected a few times. J is TRBJ1-1 and V is TRBV18, with unresolved D. V lost 2 bases and J lost 0, with 4 bases in between. This CDR3 contains 13 residues. CDR1 is KGHSH and CDR2 is LQKENI in the germline V gene. The CDR3 protein is CASSPGLNTEAFF. CDR3 coding DNA: TGTGCCAGCTCACCAGGGCTGAACACTGAAGCTTTCTTT.

The V and J genes are TRBV20-1 and TRBJ2-1, with D hard to call. The V end lost 6 bases, the J end lost 10 bases, and 13 bases lay between the germline ends. CDR3 size: 11 residues. The germline V gene has CDR1 DFQATT and CDR2 SNEGSKA (reference sequence). The CDR3, as DNA: TGCAGTGCCAACGGGCCCTCAGAGCAGTTCTTC. Its translation is CSANGPSEQFF.

The rearrangement uses TRBV6-5 and TRBJ2-5; 7 nucleotides line up with TRBD1. The trim removed 7 bases at V and 0 bases at J, leaving 5 bases unmatched. In germline, CDR1 is MNHEY, CDR2 SVGAGI. CDR3 length: 14 residues. The CDR3 DNA reads as TGTGCCAGCACGGGACAGATACACCAAGAGACCCAGTACTTC. This sequence encodes CASTGQIHQETQYF.

DNA of the CDR3: TGTGCCAGTAGTATGACTTACCCCACTGAAGCTTTCTTT. Protein: CASSMTYPTEAFF. The chain uses TRBV19 and TRBJ1-1, with D unclear. This CDR3 is 13 amino acids long. The germline CDR1 and CDR2 sequences are LNHDA and SQIVND (reference sequence). Deletions cut 3 bases from V and 4 bases from J, with 9 bases between.

The chain links TRBV3-1 (or the pseudogene TRBV3-2) to TRBJ2-7, with 9 bases identical to TRBD1. Germline V gives CDR1 LGHDT, CDR2 YNNKEL (reference sequence). This CDR3 contains 16 residues. Trimming at V came to 0 bases and at J to 4 bases, leaving 7 bases not matched to a gene. The CDR3 DNA is TGTGCCAGCAGCCAAGATCGACAGGGGGGAAAGTACGAGCAGTACTTC. Amino acids: CASSQDRQGGKYEQYF.

The V and J genes are TRBV12-3 or TRBV12-4 and TRBJ1-1; D not certain. Trimming took 6 bases from V and 13 from J, leaving 18 bases between them. The CDR3 sequence is 12 residues long. This CDR3 is CASSLPDWCRFF. DNA of the CDR3: TGTGCCAGCAGCCTTCCTGATTGGTGTCGTTTCTTT.

This sequence joins TRBV5-4 and TRBJ2-7; D gene ambiguous. Germline V lookup: CDR1 SGHNT, CDR2 YYREEE (reference sequence). CDR3 length: 15 amino acids. Trimming removed 0 bases at V and 0 bases at J, with 10 bases between. The CDR3 region is CASSLGLSYSYEQYF. Here the CDR3 DNA reads TGTGCCAGCAGCTTGGGCTTATCCTACTCCTACGAGCAGTACTTC.

The chain links TRBV7-2 to TRBJ2-1; TRBD2 agrees at 9 bases. This CDR3 has 13 amino acids. Germline CDR1 and CDR2: SGHTA and FQGNSA. Unmatched junction bases numbered 6, after V lost 6 bases and J lost 9 bases. CDR3 in amino acids: CASSRNSGGEQFF. The CDR3 region has the DNA TGTGCCAGCAGTCGTAATAGCGGGGGTGAGCAGTTCTTC.

V is TRBV18 and J is TRBJ2-7; 10 bases are a match to TRBD1. Germline assignment: CDR1 KGHSH and CDR2 LQKENI. This CDR3 comprises 16 residues. Trimming cost V 3 bases and J 3 bases; bases outside gene matches: 8. This CDR3 is CASSPTGTGDIYEQYF. CDR3 bases: TGTGCCAGCTCACCCACCGGGACAGGGGATATCTACGAGCAGTACTTC.

The genes are TRBV5-1 and TRBJ1-2; TRBD1 might be the D (5 bases). This CDR3 is 15 amino acids long. V was cut by 3 bases and J by 4 bases, with 16 bases left in between. CDR1 SGHRS and CDR2 YFSETQ come from the germline V gene. CDR3 sequence reads: CASSSDRGSVYGYTF. As DNA, the CDR3 is TGCGCCAGCAGCTCCGATCGGGGCAGCGTCTATGGCTACACCTTC.

This sequence joins TRBV3-1 (or the pseudogene TRBV3-2) and TRBJ2-7; 9 positions match TRBD1. Germline lookup yields CDR1 LGHDT and CDR2 YNNKEL (reference sequence). The CDR3 is 13 residues long. Trimming cost V 4 bases and J 9 bases; bases outside gene matches: 7. The CDR3 nucleotides read TGTGCCAGCAGCCTAGGACAGGGGACTGGGCAGTACTTC. The encoded protein is CASSLGQGTGQYF.

This clone was recorded a few times. This chain uses TRBV19 with TRBJ1-4; D is ambiguous. This CDR3 region has 17 residues. The V end lost 5 bases, the J end lost 0 bases, and 16 bases lay between the germline ends. Germline-derived CDR1 and CDR2 are LNHDA and SQIVND (reference sequence). This CDR3 reads CASSDPMGYATNEKLFF. CDR3 DNA sequence: TGTGCCAGTAGTGACCCCATGGGGTATGCAACTAATGAAAAACTGTTTTTT.

In its sample, this clone was seen once. V gene TRBV6-5 combines with J gene TRBJ2-1, with TRBD1 matching over 8 bases. The CDR3 loop spans 14 amino acids. The V gene end was trimmed by 5 bases and the J gene end by 8 bases; junction bases not matched to a gene: 8. Germline CDR1 MNHEY, CDR2 SVGAGI. DNA for the CDR3: TGTGCCAGCAGTACCGACAGGGGCTGGGATGAGCAGTTCTTC. Protein product: CASSTDRGWDEQFF.

The chain combines TRBV6-2 or TRBV6-3 with TRBJ2-1; 9 bases agree with TRBD1. Per germline, CDR1 MNHEY and CDR2 SVGEGT. This CDR3 region has 15 residues. V lost 2 bases and J lost 8; bases outside the gene matches: 7. The CDR3 spells CASSYVGTGMDEQFF. The CDR3 nucleotides read TGTGCCAGCAGTTACGTCGGGACAGGGATGGATGAGCAGTTCTTC.

CDR3 coding DNA: TGTGCCAGTAGAGGGACTAGCGGGAGGCCAGATACGCAGTATTTT. Translation: CASRGTSGRPDTQYF. The V gene is TRBV19, the J gene TRBJ2-3; 15 bases fit TRBD2. The germline CDR1 and CDR2 sequences are LNHDA and SQIVND (reference sequence). J lost 4 bases, V lost 6 bases, and 2 bases had no gene match. The CDR3 is 15 amino acids.

The chain couples TRBV30 to TRBJ1-4; 7 nucleotides agree with TRBD1. V was pared by 8 bases and J by 3 bases, with 9 bases of the junction left unmatched. The V gene's germline CDR1 is GTSNPN and CDR2 SVGIG (reference sequence). This CDR3 has 14 amino acids. CDR3 sequence: CAGRHRGANEKLFF. The CDR3 DNA reads TGTGCCGGTCGCCACAGGGGCGCTAATGAAAAACTGTTTTTT.